This TCR beta chain comes out of a study of PD-1 blockade in classical Hodgkin lymphoma. The table came from immunoSEQ multiplex PCR; TCRdb's copy has only in-frame clones and leaves some out. Of more than 45,000 clones listed, approximately 73% are singletons. Every single patient, without exception, relapsed after autologous stem cell transplantation, and brentuximab vedotin exposure varied. The germline gives CDR1 SEHNR, CDR2 FQNEAQ (reference sequence). This CDR3 contains 17 residues. The ends were cut back, 2 bases at V and 2 bases at J, with 19 bases in the middle. The sample was peripheral blood mononuclear cells (PBMCs), taken before the second cycle of nivolumab. The rearrangement joins TRBV7-9 to TRBJ2-7; the D is unclear. The receptor was isolated from a human donor with classical Hodgkin lymphoma. CDR3 sequence reads: CASSLRQSPGEAYEQYF. The CDR3 nucleotides read TGTGCCAGCAGCTTAAGACAATCCCCGGGTGAGGCCTACGAGCAGTACTTC.